These 31 T cell receptor beta chains came from one sample sequenced in a study of molecular identifiers for immune sequencing clone quantification. From the PCR reads, TCRdb called clonotypes with MiXCR, one entry per CDR3 protein. The sample includes tens of thousands of distinct CDR3 sequences, around 19% seen only once; the top ten take 1.4%. The sequenced sample consisted of naive CD8+ T cells from blood, with Jurkat cell RNA spiked in. Subset: FACS-sorted CD8+CD4-CCR7+CD45RA+ naive T cells. These receptors came from a human donor in good health. Some libraries in this study had Jurkat cell RNA spiked in.

This clonotype was found many times. The J gene is TRBJ2-7, the V gene TRBV27; D ambiguous. V lost 1 base, J lost 0 bases, and 7 bases lay in between. Per germline, CDR1 MNHEY and CDR2 SMNVEV (reference sequence). CDR3 length: 14 amino acids. CDR3 nucleotide sequence: TGTGCCAGCAGTTTATACAAGTACTCCTACGAGCAGTACTTC. It yields the protein CASSLYKYSYEQYF.

This clonotype was seen many times. The genes are TRBV6-5 and TRBJ1-5; D is perhaps TRBD1 (6 bases). This CDR3 region has 19 residues. Per germline, CDR1 MNHEY and CDR2 SVGAGI. The V end was cut by 2 bases, the J end by 5 bases, with 25 bases between. CDR3 amino acids: CASSYRQNLTGQKYQPQHF. For the CDR3, the DNA is TGTGCCAGCAGTTACCGTCAAAATCTGACAGGCCAGAAGTATCAGCCCCAGCATTTT.

In this sample, this clonotype turned up many times. This rearrangement joins TRBV19 to TRBJ1-1; no reliable D call. CDR3 size: 15 residues. Trimming removed 7 bases from V and 1 base from J, with 16 bases in between. The germline V gene encodes CDR1 LNHDA and CDR2 SQIVND (reference sequence). CDR3 nucleotide sequence: TGTGCCAGTACCTTGACAAGGCGGGGGAACACTGAAGCTTTCTTT. Residues: CASTLTRRGNTEAFF.

A few counts support this clonotype. The V and J genes are TRBV2 and TRBJ1-2; no reliable D call. Between the trimmed V and J ends, which lost 3 bases and 3 bases, there was a span of 11 bases. CDR3 size: 14 residues. CDR1 is SNHLY and CDR2 is FYNNEI in the germline V gene. The CDR3, as DNA: TGTGCCAGCAGTGACGGAGGGAAGGACTATGGCTACACCTTC. This translates into CASSDGGKDYGYTF.

This clonotype was recorded at least ten times. V is TRBV28 and J is TRBJ2-3; D gene uncertain. This CDR3 has 12 residues. Per germline, CDR1 MDHEN and CDR2 SYDVKM. The V end lost 6 bases, the J end lost 3 bases, and 7 bases lay between the germline ends. The DNA for the CDR3 is TGTGCCAGCAGAGATTTAACAGATACGCAGTATTTT. Amino acid sequence: CASRDLTDTQYF.

There are many counts of this clonotype. CDR3 bases: TGCAGCGTTCTCACTTCGGGAGTACGACCCTACGAGCAGTACTTC. Translated, it gives CSVLTSGVRPYEQYF. J is TRBJ2-7 and V is TRBV29-1, with a weak D call TRBD2 (6 bases). The CDR3 covers 15 residues. Trimming left V 5 bases short and J 2 bases short, with 19 bases between. Per the germline V gene, CDR1 is SQVTM and CDR2 is ANQGSEA.

This clonotype was counted a few times. V and J are TRBV30 and TRBJ2-3; 9 bases agree with TRBD2. With V trimmed by 0 bases and J by 4 bases, 5 bases remained unmatched. The germline gives CDR1 GTSNPN, CDR2 SVGIG (reference sequence). The CDR3 is 15 residues long. DNA for the CDR3: TGTGCCTGGAGTGTCGGTAGCGGGAGTTCAGATACGCAGTATTTT. Its protein is CAWSVGSGSSDTQYF. The full variable domain, with the rest looked up from reference TRBV30 and TRBJ2-3, is SQTIHQWPATLVQPVGSPLSLECTVEGTSNPNLYWYRQAAGRGLQLLFYSVGIGQISSEVPQNLSASRPQDRQFILSSKKLLLSDSGFYLCAWSVGSGSSDTQYFGPGTRLTVL.

As regards this clonotype: Just one base apart from a much larger clone, this may be a read error. This chain joins TRBV20-1 and TRBJ2-5; TRBD2 matches at 13 bases. Germline values: CDR1 DFQATT, CDR2 SNEGSKA (reference sequence). This CDR3 spans 14 amino acids. The CDR3 DNA reads as TGCGGTGCTAACGGACTAGCGGGAGTAGAGACCCAGTACTTC. Protein: CGANGLAGVETQYF.

There are many counts of this clonotype. This chain connects TRBV13 to TRBJ2-7, with D hard to call. Germline lookup yields CDR1 PRHDT and CDR2 FYEKMQ (reference sequence). V dropped 0 bases and J dropped 4 bases, with 4 bases sitting between them. The CDR3 runs to 12 residues. The CDR3 sequence: CASSLGEYEQYF. The CDR3 bases are TGTGCCAGCAGCTTAGGGGAATACGAGCAGTACTTC.

The chain couples TRBV27 to TRBJ1-5; the D is unclear. V shed 4 bases and J shed 3 bases, with 7 bases lying between them. Looked up from germline, CDR1 is MNHEY and CDR2 is SMNVEV (reference sequence). This CDR3 spans 13 amino acids. The CDR3 DNA is TGTGCCAGCAGTTCGTATAACAATCAGCCCCAGCATTTT. Translating it yields CASSSYNNQPQHF.

The rearrangement uses TRBV28 and TRBJ2-5, with 10 bases fitting TRBD1. The CDR3 is 15 amino acids. Germline-derived CDR1 and CDR2 are MDHEN and SYDVKM. J lost 0 bases, V lost 5 bases, and 3 bases had no gene match. In DNA, the CDR3 is TGTGCCAGCAGTGAGGACAGGGGGTACCAAGAGACCCAGTACTTC. This gives the protein CASSEDRGYQETQYF.

Ten or more counts support this clonotype. The V and J genes are TRBV11-3 and TRBJ2-7, with 10 bases identical to TRBD1. This CDR3 has 14 residues. V dropped 7 bases and J dropped 4; count of bases not matched to a gene: 7. Germline assignment: CDR1 SGHNT and CDR2 YENEEA. This CDR3 is CASNYGTGDYEQYF. The CDR3 DNA is TGTGCCAGCAACTACGGGACAGGGGATTACGAGCAGTACTTC.

There are a few counts of this clonotype. The chain uses TRBV7-9 and TRBJ1-1; D ambiguous. The germline V gene has CDR1 SEHNR and CDR2 FQNEAQ (reference sequence). V was shortened by 5 bases and J by 3 bases, with 13 bases between the two germline ends. The CDR3 covers 14 residues. CDR3 bases: TGTGCCAGCAGCCCCGTGGTCGGGGACACTGAAGCTTTCTTT. Protein product: CASSPVVGDTEAFF.

The gene calls are TRBV28 and TRBJ2-1, with 7 positions matching TRBD2. CDR3 length equals 19 residues. Germline trimming cut 5 bases from V and 0 bases from J; bases unmatched to any gene: 16. CDR1 and CDR2 from the germline V gene are MDHEN and SYDVKM. The CDR3 nucleotides read TGTGCCAGCAGTCCCCGGGGCGGGAGAGGTCTTCCCTCCTACAATGAGCAGTTCTTC. It codes for CASSPRGGRGLPSYNEQFF.

A few counts support this clonotype. The rearrangement links TRBV6-1 to TRBJ2-7, with a possible D match to TRBD1 (6 bases). The V end was cut by 5 bases, the J end by 2 bases, with 13 bases between. This CDR3 is 14 amino acids long. CDR1 is MNHNS and CDR2 is SASEGT in the germline V gene. The CDR3 DNA is TGTGCCAGCAGTTTAACAGGGTTAACCTACGAGCAGTACTTC. Translation gives CASSLTGLTYEQYF.

With regard to this clonotype: This clone may be a read error of a much larger clone one base away. The chain has TRBV27 and TRBJ2-7, with TRBD2 as a possible D gene (5 bases). The V gene's germline CDR1 is MNHEY and CDR2 SMNVEV (reference sequence). Trimming cost V 8 bases and J 2 bases, with 19 bases left between them. The CDR3 totals 15 residues. In DNA form, the CDR3 reads TGTGCCAGCGGTCCCACCCGCGCCGGGACCTACGAGCAGTACTTC. Its protein product is CASGPTRAGTYEQYF.

This clonotype was seen only a few times. The chain carries TRBV4-1 and TRBJ2-5, with TRBD2 matching 9 bases. Germline CDR1 is MGHRA and CDR2 is YSYEKL. V lost 2 bases, J lost 1 base, and 5 bases stayed unmatched. The CDR3 has 16 amino acids. DNA of the CDR3: TGCGCCAGCAGCCAACGACTAGCGGTGCCCCAAGAGACCCAGTACTTC. This translates into CASSQRLAVPQETQYF.

There are many counts of this clonotype. J is TRBJ2-3 and V is TRBV11-3; D ambiguous. The V and J ends lost 5 bases and 0 bases respectively, with 21 bases between them. The germline V gene has CDR1 SGHNT and CDR2 YENEEA. The length of the CDR3 is 18 residues. Here the CDR3 reads CASSPTPLEITSTDTQYF. The CDR3 region has the DNA TGTGCCAGCAGCCCCACCCCCCTGGAGATTACTAGCACAGATACGCAGTATTTT.

This clonotype occurred many times. The chain uses TRBV27 and TRBJ2-1; maybe TRBD2 (6 bases). Germline lookup yields CDR1 MNHEY and CDR2 SMNVEV (reference sequence). The CDR3 runs to 14 residues. The V end was cut by 5 bases, the J end by 5 bases, with 13 bases between. In DNA, the CDR3 is TGTGCCAGCAGTCCGGGACTCTGGAACAATGAGCAGTTCTTC. Its protein product is CASSPGLWNNEQFF.

This clonotype was observed many times. This chain links TRBV2 with TRBJ2-7; D not certain. The CDR3 is 11 residues long. CDR1 and CDR2 (germline): SNHLY, FYNNEI. V was trimmed by 4 bases and J by 6 bases, leaving 7 bases between them. CDR3 sequence: CASSVRPEQYF. DNA of the CDR3: TGTGCCAGCAGTGTTCGTCCCGAGCAGTACTTC. The variable domain in full, completed from reference TRBV2 and TRBJ2-7, reads EPEVTQTPSHQVTQMGQEVILRCVPISNHLYFYWYRQILGQKVEFLVSFYNNEISEKSEIFDDQFSVERPDGSNFTLKIRSTKLEDSAMYFCASSVRPEQYFGPGTRLTVT.

This clonotype was observed a handful of times. This sequence joins TRBV7-9 and TRBJ2-7; 9 bases agree with TRBD1. V gave up 7 bases and J gave up 3 bases; unmatched junction bases: 10. The CDR3 covers 15 residues. Germline assignment: CDR1 SEHNR and CDR2 FQNEAQ (reference sequence). The CDR3 DNA follows: TGTGCCAGCACCGGAAAGGGGACAGGGAACTACGAGCAGTACTTC. Protein: CASTGKGTGNYEQYF.

This chain links TRBV12-3 or TRBV12-4 with TRBJ1-1; the match to TRBD1 covers 8 bases. V lost 3 bases to trimming and J lost 5 bases; unmatched junction nucleotides: 8. CDR3 size: 15 residues. Here the CDR3 DNA reads TGTGCCAGCAGTTTCGTGACAGGGGATATGACTGAAGCTTTCTTT. Amino acids: CASSFVTGDMTEAFF.

The rearrangement uses TRBV19 and TRBJ1-4, with D possibly being TRBD1 (5 bases). V was shortened by 2 bases and J by 5 bases, with 9 bases between the two germline ends. CDR3 length: 14 residues. Germline-derived CDR1 and CDR2 are LNHDA and SQIVND (reference sequence). The CDR3 loop reads CASSISQGNEKLFF. Here the CDR3 DNA reads TGTGCCAGTAGTATAAGTCAGGGAAATGAAAAACTGTTTTTT.

This clonotype has a count of ten or more. The chain carries TRBV3-1 and TRBJ2-1; 10 nucleotides agree with TRBD2. The CDR3 runs to 14 residues. V trimming: 4 bases; J trimming: 10 bases; junction bases outside the gene matches: 7. CDR1 and CDR2 (germline): LGHDT, YNNKEL (reference sequence). CDR3 nucleotides: TGTGCCAGCAGCCGAGCGGGAGGGCCCCGGGAGCAGTTCTTC. It yields the protein CASSRAGGPREQFF.

Remarks on this clonotype: Germline is not matched at one junction end, which may reflect a read error. The chain has TRBV10-3 and TRBJ1-1; TRBD1 matches 8 bases. This CDR3 is 19 amino acids long. Germline values: CDR1 ENHRY, CDR2 SYGVKD. The CDR3 DNA sequence: TGTGCCATCAATGACCTTAGCTCAGGGGGCGCCATGCCGTCCACTGAAGCTTCCTTT. Amino acid sequence: CAINDLSSGGAMPSTEASF.

Comment on this clonotype: One base away lies a much larger clone, so this may be a sequencing read error. The V and J genes are TRBV11-3 and TRBJ2-1; a possible D gene is TRBD1 (5 bases). CDR1 is SGHNT and CDR2 is YENEEA in the germline V gene. V was clipped by 5 bases and J by 1 base, with 18 bases between them. The CDR3 is made up of 17 amino acids. DNA of the CDR3: TGTGCCAGCAGCAACAAAGCAGGGTCTTATTCCTACAATGAGCAGTTCTTC. It yields the protein CASSNKAGSYSYNEQFF.

The rearrangement links TRBV13 to TRBJ2-1; 7 nucleotides match TRBD1. This CDR3 has 12 residues. Germline CDR1 reads PRHDT; CDR2 reads FYEKMQ (reference sequence). Germline trimming cut 5 bases from V and 10 bases from J; bases unmatched to any gene: 5. CDR3: CASSIDRDEQFF. The CDR3 DNA is TGTGCCAGCAGCATTGACAGGGACGAGCAGTTCTTC. The entire variable domain, with the rest obtained from reference TRBV13 and TRBJ2-1, is as follows: AAGVIQSPRHLIKEKRETATLKCYPIPRHDTVYWYQQGPGQDPQFLISFYEKMQSDKGSIPDRFSAQQFSDYHSELNMSSLELGDSALYFCASSIDRDEQFFGPGTRLTVL.

As regards this clonotype: A read error is possible here, since a much larger clone lies one base away. The chain has TRBV7-3 and TRBJ1-1; 9 nucleotides match TRBD1. This CDR3 has 15 residues. Germline V lookup: CDR1 SGHTA, CDR2 FQGTGA. CDR3 DNA sequence: TGTGCCAGCAGCCCGGGACAGGGAGAGGGGACTGAAGTTTTCTTT. Translation gives CASSPGQGEGTEVFF.

To note about this clonotype: A read error may explain this, as a much larger clone is one base away. Because it lacks the conserved phenylalanine or tryptophan at the end, this CDR3 is likely a read error. The gene calls are TRBV2 and TRBJ2-3; 8 nucleotides match TRBD2. Unmatched junction bases numbered 5, after V lost 7 bases and J lost 5 bases. This CDR3 is 13 amino acids long. Germline loops: CDR1 SNHLY, CDR2 FYNNEI. The CDR3 DNA sequence: TGTGCCAGCATGTCGGGAGGGAAAGATACGCAGTATTCT. This translates into CASMSGGKDTQYS.

This clonotype was counted many times. The chain employs TRBV7-9 and TRBJ1-1; D remains unclear. The CDR3 covers 12 residues. Germline lookup yields CDR1 SEHNR and CDR2 FQNEAQ (reference sequence). V was shortened by 6 bases and J by 7 bases, with 12 bases between the two germline ends. The CDR3 bases are TGTGCCAGCAGGCCCAGGACGGTTGAAGCTTTCTTT. Its protein is CASRPRTVEAFF.

Of note for this clonotype: With a much larger clone just one base away, this may be a read error. The chain has TRBV20-1 and TRBJ2-7; the D is unclear. This CDR3 is 17 amino acids long. CDR1 and CDR2 from the germline V gene are DFQATT and SNEGSKA (reference sequence). V was shortened by 0 bases and J by 5 bases, with 23 bases between the two germline ends. CDR3 sequence: CSARDLVITERSHEQYF. CDR3 sequence (DNA): TGCAGTGCTAGAGATTTGGTCATAACGGAACGAAGCCACGAGCAGTACTTC.